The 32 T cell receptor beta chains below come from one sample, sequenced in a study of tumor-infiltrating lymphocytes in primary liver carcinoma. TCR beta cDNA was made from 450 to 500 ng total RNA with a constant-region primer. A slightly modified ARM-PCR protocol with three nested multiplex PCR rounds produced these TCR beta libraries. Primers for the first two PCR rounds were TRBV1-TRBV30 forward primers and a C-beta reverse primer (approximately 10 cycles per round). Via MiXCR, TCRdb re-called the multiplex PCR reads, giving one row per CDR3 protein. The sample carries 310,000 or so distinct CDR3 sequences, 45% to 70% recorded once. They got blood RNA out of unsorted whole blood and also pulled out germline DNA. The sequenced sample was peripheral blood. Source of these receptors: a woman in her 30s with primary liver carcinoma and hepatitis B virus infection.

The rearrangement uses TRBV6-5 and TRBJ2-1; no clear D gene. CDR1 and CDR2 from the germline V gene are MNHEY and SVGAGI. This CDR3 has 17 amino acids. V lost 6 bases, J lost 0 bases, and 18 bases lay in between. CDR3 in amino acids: CASSSLEPKSSYNEQFF. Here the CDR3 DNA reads TGTGCCAGCAGCTCCCTTGAGCCTAAGAGCTCCTACAATGAGCAGTTCTTC.

The CDR3: CATSSSGKNSNQPQHF. CDR3 sequence (DNA): TGTGCCACCAGCAGTTCAGGGAAAAATAGCAATCAGCCCCAGCATTTT. The V call is TRBV15, the J call TRBJ1-5; a possible D gene is TRBD1 (5 bases). Per the germline V gene, CDR1 is LNHNV and CDR2 is YYDKDF (reference sequence). CDR3 size: 16 residues. The germline V and J ends were trimmed by 3 bases and 0 bases, with 12 bases remaining between them.

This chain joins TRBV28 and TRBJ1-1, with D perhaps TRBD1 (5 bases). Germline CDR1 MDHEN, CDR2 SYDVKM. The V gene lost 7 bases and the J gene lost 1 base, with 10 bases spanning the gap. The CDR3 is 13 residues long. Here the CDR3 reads CASILTGNTEAFF. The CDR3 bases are TGTGCCAGCATCCTTACAGGGAACACTGAAGCTTTCTTT.

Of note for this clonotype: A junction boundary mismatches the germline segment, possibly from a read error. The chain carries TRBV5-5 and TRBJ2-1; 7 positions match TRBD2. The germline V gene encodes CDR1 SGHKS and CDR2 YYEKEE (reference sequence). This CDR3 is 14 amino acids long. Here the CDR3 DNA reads TGTGCCAGCAGATTAAAAGGGACTACCAATGAGGAGTTCTTC. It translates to CASRLKGTTNEEFF.

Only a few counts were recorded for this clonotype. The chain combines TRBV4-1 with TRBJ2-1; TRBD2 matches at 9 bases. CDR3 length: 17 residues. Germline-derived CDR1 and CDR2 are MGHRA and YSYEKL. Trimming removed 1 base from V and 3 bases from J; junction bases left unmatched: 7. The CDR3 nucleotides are TGCGCCAGCAGCCAAGTCCTCATAGCGGGGGACTACAATGAGCAGTTCTTC. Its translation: CASSQVLIAGDYNEQFF.

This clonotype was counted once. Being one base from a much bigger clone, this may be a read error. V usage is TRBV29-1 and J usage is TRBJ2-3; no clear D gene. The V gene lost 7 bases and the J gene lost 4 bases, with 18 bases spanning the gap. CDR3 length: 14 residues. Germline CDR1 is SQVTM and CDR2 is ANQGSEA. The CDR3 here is CSAHGARLSDTQYF. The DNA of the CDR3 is TGCAGCGCCCACGGCGCCAGGTTATCAGATACGCAGTATTTT.

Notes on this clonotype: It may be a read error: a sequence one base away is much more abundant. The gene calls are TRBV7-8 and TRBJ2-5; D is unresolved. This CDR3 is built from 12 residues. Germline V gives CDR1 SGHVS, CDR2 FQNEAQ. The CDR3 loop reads CARSLGEVTQYF. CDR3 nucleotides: TGTGCCAGGAGCTTAGGAGAAGTGACCCAGTACTTC.

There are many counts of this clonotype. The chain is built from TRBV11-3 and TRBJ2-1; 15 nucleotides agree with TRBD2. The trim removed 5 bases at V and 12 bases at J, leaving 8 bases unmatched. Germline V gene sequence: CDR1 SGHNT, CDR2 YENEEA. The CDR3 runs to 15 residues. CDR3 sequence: CASSAGTSGRSGQFF. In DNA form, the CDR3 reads TGTGCCAGCAGCGCCGGGACTAGCGGGAGGTCGGGGCAGTTCTTC.

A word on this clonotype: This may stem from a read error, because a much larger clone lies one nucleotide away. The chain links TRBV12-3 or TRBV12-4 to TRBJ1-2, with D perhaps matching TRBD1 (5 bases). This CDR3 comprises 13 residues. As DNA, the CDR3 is TGTGTCAGCGATTGGGGGGATCGCCCTGGCTACACCTTC. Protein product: CVSDWGDRPGYTF.

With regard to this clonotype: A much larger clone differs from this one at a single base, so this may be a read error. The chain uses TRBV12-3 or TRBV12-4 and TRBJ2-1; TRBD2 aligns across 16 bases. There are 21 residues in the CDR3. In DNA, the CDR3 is TGTGCCAGCAGTTCGTCACCGGGACTAGCGGGAGGGGCCCTCATCTACAATAAGCAGTTCTTC. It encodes CASSSSPGLAGGALIYNKQFF.

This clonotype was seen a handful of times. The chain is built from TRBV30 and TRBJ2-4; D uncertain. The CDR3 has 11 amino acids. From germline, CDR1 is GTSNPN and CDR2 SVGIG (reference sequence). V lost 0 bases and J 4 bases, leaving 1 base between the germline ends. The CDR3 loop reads CAWSVKNIQYF. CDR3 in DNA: TGTGCCTGGAGTGTAAAAAACATTCAGTACTTC.

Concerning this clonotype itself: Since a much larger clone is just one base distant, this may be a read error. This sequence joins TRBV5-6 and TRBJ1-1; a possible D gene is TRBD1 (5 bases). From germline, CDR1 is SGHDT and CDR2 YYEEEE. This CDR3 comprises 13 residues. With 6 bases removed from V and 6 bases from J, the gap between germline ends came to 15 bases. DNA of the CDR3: TGTGCCAGCACCTCGATAGGCAGGGCTGAAGCTTTCTTT. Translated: CASTSIGRAEAFF.

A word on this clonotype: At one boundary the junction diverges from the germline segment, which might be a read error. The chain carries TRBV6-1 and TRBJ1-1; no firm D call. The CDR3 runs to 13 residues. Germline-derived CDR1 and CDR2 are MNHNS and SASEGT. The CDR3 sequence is CASKGTERLEAFF. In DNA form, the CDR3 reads TGTGCCAGCAAAGGCACCGAGAGGTTAGAAGCCTTCTTT.

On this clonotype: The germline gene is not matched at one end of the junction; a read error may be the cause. CDR3 coding DNA: TGTGCCTGCAGTTACGTCGGGGCTCAATCCTCTCAGCAGTACTTC. Translating gives CACSYVGAQSSQQYF. The V and J genes are TRBV6-5 and TRBJ2-7, with D perhaps given as TRBD1 or TRBD2 (5 bases each). The CDR3 consists of 15 residues. Germline CDR1 reads MNHEY; CDR2 reads SVGAGI.

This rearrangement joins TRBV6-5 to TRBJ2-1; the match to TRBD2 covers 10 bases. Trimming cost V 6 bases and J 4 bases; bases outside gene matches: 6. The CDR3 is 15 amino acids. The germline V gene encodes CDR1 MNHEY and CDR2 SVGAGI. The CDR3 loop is CASSRGLADYNEQFF. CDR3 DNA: TGTGCCAGCAGCCGAGGACTAGCGGATTACAATGAGCAGTTCTTC.

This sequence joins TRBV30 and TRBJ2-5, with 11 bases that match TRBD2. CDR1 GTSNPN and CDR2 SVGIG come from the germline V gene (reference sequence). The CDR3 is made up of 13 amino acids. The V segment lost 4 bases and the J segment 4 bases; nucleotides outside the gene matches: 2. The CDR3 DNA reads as TGTGCCTGGAAACTAGCGGGAGTAGAGACCCAGTACTTC. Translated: CAWKLAGVETQYF.

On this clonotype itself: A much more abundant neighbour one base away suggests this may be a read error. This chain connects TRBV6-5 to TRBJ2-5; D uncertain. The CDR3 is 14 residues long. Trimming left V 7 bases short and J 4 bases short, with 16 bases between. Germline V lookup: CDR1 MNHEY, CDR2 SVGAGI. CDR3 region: CASTRSRKSETQYF. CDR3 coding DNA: TGTGCCAGCACCCGTTCCCGAAAATCAGAGACCCAGTACTTC.

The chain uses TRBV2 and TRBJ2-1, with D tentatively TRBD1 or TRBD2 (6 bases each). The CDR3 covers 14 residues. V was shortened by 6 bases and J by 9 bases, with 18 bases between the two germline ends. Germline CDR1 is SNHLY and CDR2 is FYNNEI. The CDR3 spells CASSSRRGVGEQFF. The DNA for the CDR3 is TGTGCCAGCAGCTCTAGGAGGGGGGTGGGTGAGCAGTTCTTC.

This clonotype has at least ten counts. The CDR3 loop is CASSLRGVGNTEAFF. CDR3 coding DNA: TGTGCCAGCAGTTTAAGAGGGGTGGGGAACACTGAAGCTTTCTTT. This chain uses TRBV12-3 or TRBV12-4 with TRBJ1-1; D is perhaps TRBD1 (5 bases). The CDR3 is made up of 15 amino acids. V lost 2 bases and J 1 base, leaving 11 bases between the germline ends.

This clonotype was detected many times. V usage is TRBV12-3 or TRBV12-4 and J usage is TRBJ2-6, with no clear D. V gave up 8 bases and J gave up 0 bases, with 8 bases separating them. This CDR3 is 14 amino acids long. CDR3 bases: TGTGCCAGCGGAGCAAGCTCTGGGGCCAACGTCCTGACTTTC. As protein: CASGASSGANVLTF.

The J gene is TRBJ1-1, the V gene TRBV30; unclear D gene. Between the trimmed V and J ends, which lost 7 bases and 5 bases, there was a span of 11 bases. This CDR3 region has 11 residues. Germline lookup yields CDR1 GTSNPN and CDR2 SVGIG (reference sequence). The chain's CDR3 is CAFIQATEAFF. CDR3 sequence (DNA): TGTGCCTTCATTCAGGCGACTGAAGCTTTCTTT.

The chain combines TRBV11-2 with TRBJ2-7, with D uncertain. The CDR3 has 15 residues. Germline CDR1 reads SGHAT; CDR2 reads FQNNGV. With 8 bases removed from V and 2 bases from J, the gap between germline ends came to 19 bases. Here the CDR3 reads CASGPMRWATYEQYF. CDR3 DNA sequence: TGTGCCAGCGGCCCGATGCGGTGGGCTACCTACGAGCAGTACTTC.

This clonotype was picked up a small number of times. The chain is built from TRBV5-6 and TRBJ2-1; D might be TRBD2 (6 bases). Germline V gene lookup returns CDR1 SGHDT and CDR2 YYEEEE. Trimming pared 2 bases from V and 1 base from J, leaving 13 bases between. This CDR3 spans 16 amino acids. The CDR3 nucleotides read TGTGCCAGCAGCTTTCTCGGGAGAAGGTCCTACAATGAGCAGTTCTTC. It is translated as CASSFLGRRSYNEQFF.

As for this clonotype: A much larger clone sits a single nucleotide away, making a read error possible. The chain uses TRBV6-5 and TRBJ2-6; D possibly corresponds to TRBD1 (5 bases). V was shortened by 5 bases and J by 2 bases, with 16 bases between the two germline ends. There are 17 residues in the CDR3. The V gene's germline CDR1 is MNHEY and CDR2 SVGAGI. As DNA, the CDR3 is TGTGCCAGCAGTCCGTGTGATTCGACAGCTGGGGCCAACGTCCTGACTTTC. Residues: CASSPCDSTAGANVLTF.

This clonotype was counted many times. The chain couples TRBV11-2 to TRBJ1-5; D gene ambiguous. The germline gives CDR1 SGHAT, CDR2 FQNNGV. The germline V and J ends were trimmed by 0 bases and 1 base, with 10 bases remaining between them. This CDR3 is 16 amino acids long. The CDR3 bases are TGTGCCAGCAGCTTAGATCCGGGGTTGAGCAATCAGCCCCAGCATTTT. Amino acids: CASSLDPGLSNQPQHF.

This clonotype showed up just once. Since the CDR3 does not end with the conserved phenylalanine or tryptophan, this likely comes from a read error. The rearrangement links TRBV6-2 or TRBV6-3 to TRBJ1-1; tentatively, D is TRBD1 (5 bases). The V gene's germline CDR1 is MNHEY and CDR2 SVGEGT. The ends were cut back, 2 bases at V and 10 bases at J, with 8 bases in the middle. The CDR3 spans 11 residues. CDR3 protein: CASSYPGPAFL. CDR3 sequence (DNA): TGTGCCAGCAGTTACCCGGGACCAGCTTTCCTT.

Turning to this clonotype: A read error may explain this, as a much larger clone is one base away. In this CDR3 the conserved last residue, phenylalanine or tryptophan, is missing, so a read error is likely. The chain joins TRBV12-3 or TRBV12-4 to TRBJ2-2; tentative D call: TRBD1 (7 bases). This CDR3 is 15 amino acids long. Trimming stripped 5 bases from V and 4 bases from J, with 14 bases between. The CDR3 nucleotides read TGTGCCAGCAGTCCACGACAGGGAGGCACCGGGGAGCTGTTTTTG. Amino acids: CASSPRQGGTGELFL.

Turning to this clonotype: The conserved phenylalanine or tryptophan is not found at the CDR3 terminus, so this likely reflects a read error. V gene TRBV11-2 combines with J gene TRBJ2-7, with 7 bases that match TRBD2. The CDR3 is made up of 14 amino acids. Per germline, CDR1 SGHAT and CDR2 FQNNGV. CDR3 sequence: CASSSSGLSHEQYS. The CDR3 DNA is TGTGCCAGCAGCTCTAGCGGTCTCTCCCACGAGCAGTACTCC.

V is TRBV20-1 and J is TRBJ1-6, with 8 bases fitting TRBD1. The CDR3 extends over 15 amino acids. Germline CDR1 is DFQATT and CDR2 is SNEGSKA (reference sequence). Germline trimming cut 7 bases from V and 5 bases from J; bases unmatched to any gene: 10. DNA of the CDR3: TGCAGTGGGGTCGACAGGGGACTTAATAATTCACCCCTCCACTTT. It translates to CSGVDRGLNNSPLHF.

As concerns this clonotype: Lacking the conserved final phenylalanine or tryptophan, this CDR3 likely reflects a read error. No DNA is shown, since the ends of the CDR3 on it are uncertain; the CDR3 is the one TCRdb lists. The CDR3 loop is CASSLGGFYNEKFL. The chain recombines TRBV11-2 with TRBJ2-1; TRBD2 is taken as the D call from the table, unchecked against the DNA. Ends included, the CDR3 has 14 residues. Germline CDR1 reads SGHAT; CDR2 reads FQNNGV.

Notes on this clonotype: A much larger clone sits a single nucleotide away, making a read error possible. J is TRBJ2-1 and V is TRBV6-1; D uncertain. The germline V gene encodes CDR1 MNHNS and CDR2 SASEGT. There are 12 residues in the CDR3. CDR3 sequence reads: CASSATPNELFF. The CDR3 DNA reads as TGTGCCAGCAGTGCGACCCCCAATGAGCTGTTCTTC.

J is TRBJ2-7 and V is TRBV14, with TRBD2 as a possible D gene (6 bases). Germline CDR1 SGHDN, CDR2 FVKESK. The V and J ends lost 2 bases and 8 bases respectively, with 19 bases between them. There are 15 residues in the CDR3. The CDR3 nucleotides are TGTGCCAGCAGCCAAACGGGGCTAGCGCTCTGGAAGCAGTACTTC. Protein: CASSQTGLALWKQYF.